Given below is one T cell receptor beta chain in context. No antigen is known for it. These data come from a study of regulatory T cells in long-lasting Graves disease. In the study overall: Recently diagnosed Graves' patients had received antithyroid drugs for under 3 months.

Building of the TCR beta libraries involved iRepertoire HTBI primers and Arm-PCR of CDR3 regions. TCRdb ran MiXCR on the multiplex PCR reads and lists one entry per CDR3 protein. The sample has over 500,000 distinct CDR3 sequences; approximately 15% are singletons. Study outcomes and limitations: TRBV28, TRBJ1-2 and TRBJ2-5 were favored in persistent disease.

The V end was cut by 3 bases, the J end by 4 bases, with 16 bases between. In germline, CDR1 is MDHEN, CDR2 SYDVKM. This CDR3 has 16 amino acids. As to time point: newly diagnosed GD, antithyroid drugs for less than 3 months. After RNA was extracted from PBMCs, the TCR library was made from it. This same sample was also taken into another study, of T cells in Graves' hyperthyroidism and ophthalmopathy. That investigation notes: The HTBI set primed first-round TCR CDR3 RT-PCR.

The TCR sequence derives from a woman aged 30 to 39 with Graves disease. Sequencing used peripheral blood mononuclear cells (PBMCs), obtained at new diagnosis, from a patient treated with antithyroid drugs. The chain carries TRBV28 and TRBJ1-3; D might be TRBD1 (6 bases). The CDR3 DNA sequence: TGTGCCAGCAGTTTTGTGGACAGAGACCCGGGAAACACCATATATTTT. The encoded protein is CASSFVDRDPGNTIYF.